Listed below are T cell receptor beta chains from one sample, sequenced in a study of early T cells in non-severe SARS-CoV-2 infection. MiXCR, run by TCRdb on the 5' RACE reads, gives a single entry per CDR3 protein. Among over 25,000 distinct CDR3 sequences, under 10% were seen once, and the ten largest hold about an eighth. Sequenced: whole blood. These receptors were collected from an adult who was a healthcare worker with PCR-confirmed SARS-CoV-2 infection or an uninfected control (not recorded which). Each CDR3 is given with its conserved first and last residue. The order of the fields is V gene, J gene, CDR3 protein.

v_gene: TRBV27; j_gene: TRBJ1-1; CDR3aa: CASIRDRMNTEAFF
v_gene: TRBV20-1; j_gene: TRBJ2-3; CDR3aa: CSANTGVGTDTQYF
v_gene: TRBV5-6; j_gene: TRBJ1-5; CDR3aa: CASTRTGFGNQPQHF
v_gene: TRBV6-1; j_gene: TRBJ2-3; CDR3aa: CASSHPRGASTDTQYF
v_gene: TRBV5-1; j_gene: TRBJ1-1; CDR3aa: CASSLASGGTEAFF
v_gene: TRBV20-1; j_gene: TRBJ2-3; CDR3aa: CSAAQTDTQYF
v_gene: TRBV18; j_gene: TRBJ2-5; CDR3aa: CASSPIVVTQYF
v_gene: TRBV11-2; j_gene: TRBJ2-1; CDR3aa: CASSLSQSDSYNEQFF
v_gene: TRBV3-1; j_gene: TRBJ2-5; CDR3aa: CASSHRVETQYF
v_gene: TRBV20-1; j_gene: TRBJ2-1; CDR3aa: CSARAPGVRGNEQFF
v_gene: TRBV5-1; j_gene: TRBJ2-1; CDR3aa: CASSLEAGVYNEQFF
v_gene: TRBV7-2; j_gene: TRBJ1-4; CDR3aa: CASSSRQRSTNEKLFF
v_gene: TRBV11-3; j_gene: TRBJ1-1; CDR3aa: CASSFRTGGANTEAFF
v_gene: TRBV27; j_gene: TRBJ1-5; CDR3aa: CASSLSIIGQPQHF
v_gene: TRBV10-1; j_gene: TRBJ2-6; CDR3aa: CASSSGANVLTF
v_gene: TRBV4-3; j_gene: TRBJ2-2; CDR3aa: CASSQIQYTTRELFF
v_gene: TRBV19; j_gene: TRBJ2-5; CDR3aa: CASSIGQGRETQYF
v_gene: TRBV7-6; j_gene: TRBJ2-6; CDR3aa: CASSLEGPGSGANVLTF
v_gene: TRBV9; j_gene: TRBJ2-3; CDR3aa: CATSRTLADPQYF